This T cell receptor (beta chain) was identified during a study of T cell responses to AZD1222 COVID-19 vaccine. General study results and limits: White British people made up most donors, females outnumbered males, and clonal diversity was possibly underestimated. At baseline, seropositivity was found in only a handful of AZD1222 recipients. Sampling captured repertoires only after the peak T cell response.

Sequencing used immunoSEQ multiplex PCR; TCRdb keeps in-frame clones, though not all of them. The sample records approximately 130,000 clones, around 90% being singletons. Germline CDR1 and CDR2: SGHRS and YFSETQ. The CDR3 loop spans 14 amino acids. V lost 2 bases and J lost 7; bases outside the gene matches: 7. This clone was observed a few times. The antigen is undetermined. The same CDR3 arises from other DNA sequences in this sample as well. The gene calls are TRBV5-1 and TRBJ1-2; 8 nucleotides align to TRBD1. The TCR originated in an adult who received the AZD1222 COVID-19 vaccine. The sequencing here drew on peripheral blood, taken 28 days after the second AZD1222 dose. The CDR3: CASSFGQGAVGYTF. The CDR3 bases are TGCGCCAGCAGCTTTGGTCAGGGGGCAGTTGGCTACACCTTC.